The clone carrying this TCR beta chain appeared many times. Its target is not known. The germline V gene has CDR1 LNHNV and CDR2 YYDKDF (reference sequence). V gave up 0 bases and J gave up 4 bases, with 9 bases separating them. The CDR3 runs 14 residues. This entry is derived from a study of cytotoxic CD8 clonotypes in ibrutinib-treated CLL. Study summary: Results showed roughly 25 partial and 2 complete responses; following median around 68 months, around 15 remained remitted, around twelve advanced.

Study-level findings and limits: Rising at ibrutinib response, clonality subsequently fell back toward baseline at progression. Relative to age-matched healthy donors, clonality at baseline was higher, and it tracked circulating CD8+ T-cell counts.

This table comes from immunoSEQ multiplex PCR, and its TCRdb copy is limited to in-frame clones, with some not included. Of roughly 38,000 clones listed, nearly 50% are singletons. The sample here was PBMCs, taken before ibrutinib treatment. J is TRBJ2-5 and V is TRBV15; D is undetermined. The receptor was isolated from a human donor with chronic lymphocytic leukemia. In nucleotides, the CDR3 is TGTGCCACCAGCAGAGATAGGTTGGGAGAGACCCAGTACTTC. Translation: CATSRDRLGETQYF.